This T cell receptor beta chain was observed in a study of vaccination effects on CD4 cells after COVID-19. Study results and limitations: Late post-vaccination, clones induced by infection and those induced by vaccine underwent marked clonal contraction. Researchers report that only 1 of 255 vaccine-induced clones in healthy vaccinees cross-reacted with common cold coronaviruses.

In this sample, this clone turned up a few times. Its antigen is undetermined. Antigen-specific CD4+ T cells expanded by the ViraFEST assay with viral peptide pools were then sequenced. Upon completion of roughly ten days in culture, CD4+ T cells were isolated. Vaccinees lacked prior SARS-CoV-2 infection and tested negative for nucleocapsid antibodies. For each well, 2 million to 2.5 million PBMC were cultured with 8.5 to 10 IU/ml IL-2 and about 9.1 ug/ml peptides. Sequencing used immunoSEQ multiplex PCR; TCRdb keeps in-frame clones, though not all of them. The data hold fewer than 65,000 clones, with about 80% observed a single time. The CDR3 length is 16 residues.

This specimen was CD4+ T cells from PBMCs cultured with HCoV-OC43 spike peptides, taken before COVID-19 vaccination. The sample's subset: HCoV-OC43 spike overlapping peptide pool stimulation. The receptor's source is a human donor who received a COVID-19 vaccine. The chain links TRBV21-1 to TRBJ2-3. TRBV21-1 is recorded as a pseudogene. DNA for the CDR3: TGTGCCAGCAGCAAAGATGGGGGACCGTCCACAGATACGCAGTATTTT. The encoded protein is CASSKDGGPSTDTQYF.